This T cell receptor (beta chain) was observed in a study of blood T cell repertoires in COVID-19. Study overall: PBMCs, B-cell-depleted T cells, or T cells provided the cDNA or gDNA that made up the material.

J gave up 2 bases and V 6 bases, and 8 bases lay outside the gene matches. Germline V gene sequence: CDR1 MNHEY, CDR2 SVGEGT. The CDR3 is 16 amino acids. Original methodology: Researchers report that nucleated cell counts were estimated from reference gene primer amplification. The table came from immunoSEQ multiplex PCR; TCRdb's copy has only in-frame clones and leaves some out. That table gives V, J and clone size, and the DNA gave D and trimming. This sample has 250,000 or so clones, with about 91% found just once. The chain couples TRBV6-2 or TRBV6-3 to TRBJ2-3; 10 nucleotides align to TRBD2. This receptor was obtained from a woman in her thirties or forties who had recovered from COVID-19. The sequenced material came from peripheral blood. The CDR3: CASSTLAGPITDTQYF. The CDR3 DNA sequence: TGTGCCAGCAGCACACTAGCGGGACCTATCACAGATACGCAGTATTTT.